These 24 T cell receptor beta chains were sequenced from one sample in a study of neurological immune-mediated disorders. TCRdb processed the 5' RACE reads anew with MiXCR; each CDR3 protein has one entry. The sample consists of tens of thousands of distinct CDR3 sequences, under 10% of them appearing once. Sequencing was performed on PBMCs. These receptors were obtained from a man aged 50-59 years in good health.

This clonotype was seen many times. The rearrangement joins TRBV20-1 to TRBJ2-1; D perhaps matches TRBD2 (6 bases). Trimming removed 0 bases from V and 10 bases from J, with 16 bases in between. The V gene's germline CDR1 is DFQATT and CDR2 SNEGSKA (reference sequence). CDR3 length: 14 residues. The CDR3 DNA follows: TGCAGTGCTAGAGAAGTTGGAGGGAGGTTGGAGCAGTTCTTC. Translated, it gives CSAREVGGRLEQFF.

The CDR3 coding sequence is TGTGCCAGCAGTGAAGTGGGAGGGGGTGAGCAGTACTTC. Its translation: CASSEVGGGEQYF. The chain couples TRBV2 to TRBJ2-5; weak D call: TRBD2 (7 bases). With 1 base removed from V and 11 bases from J, the gap between germline ends came to 14 bases. This CDR3 has 13 amino acids. The V gene's germline CDR1 is SNHLY and CDR2 FYNNEI.

This clonotype was counted ten times or more. This rearrangement joins TRBV14 to TRBJ1-1; TRBD1 is a possible D gene (6 bases). Trimming shortened V by 1 base and J by 3 bases, and 15 bases separated the two germline ends. Germline V lookup: CDR1 SGHDN, CDR2 FVKESK. The CDR3 runs 16 residues. This chain's CDR3 is CASSQVPGKGDTEAFF. CDR3 bases: TGTGCCAGCAGCCAAGTCCCTGGAAAGGGGGACACTGAAGCTTTCTTT.

The chain joins TRBV28 to TRBJ2-4; D call uncertain. The CDR3 length is 16 residues. The V gene's germline CDR1 is MDHEN and CDR2 SYDVKM. The V and J ends lost 4 bases and 1 base respectively, with 14 bases between them. The DNA of the CDR3 is TGTGCCAGCAGTTCGCCCCCGTCCGGGGCCAAAAACATTCAGTACTTC. This encodes CASSSPPSGAKNIQYF.

This clonotype was counted at least ten times. This chain links TRBV29-1 with TRBJ2-1, with 7 nucleotides matching TRBD2. CDR3 size: 15 residues. Germline lookup yields CDR1 SQVTM and CDR2 ANQGSEA. With V trimmed by 2 bases and J by 2 bases, 6 bases remained unmatched. This chain's CDR3 is CSVETQRGPYNEQFF. In DNA form, the CDR3 reads TGCAGCGTTGAAACCCAGCGGGGACCCTACAATGAGCAGTTCTTC.

This clonotype has ten or more counts. The chain employs TRBV7-9 and TRBJ2-6; TRBD1 matches 8 bases. Germline loops: CDR1 SEHNR, CDR2 FQNEAQ (reference sequence). CDR3 size: 16 residues. The ends lost 4 bases at V and 2 bases at J; junction bases unmatched: 4. CDR3 coding DNA: TGTGCCAGCAGCTACTTACAGGGGGCTGGGGCCAACGTCCTGACTTTC. Translating it yields CASSYLQGAGANVLTF.

This clonotype was observed many times. The rearrangement links TRBV28 to TRBJ2-3; TRBD1 aligns across 9 bases. This CDR3 region has 16 residues. Germline CDR1 and CDR2: MDHEN and SYDVKM. Losses at the gene ends were 6 bases for V and 0 bases for J; bases not matched to a gene: 7. CDR3 nucleotide sequence: TGTGCCAGCAGCCAACGAGGGACAGGGAGCACAGATACGCAGTATTTT. Encoded protein: CASSQRGTGSTDTQYF.

Many counts were recorded for this clonotype. The chain links TRBV6-5 to TRBJ1-5, with D unclear. Germline V lookup: CDR1 MNHEY, CDR2 SVGAGI. This CDR3 spans 15 amino acids. With 6 bases removed from V and 0 bases from J, the gap between germline ends came to 12 bases. The CDR3 coding sequence is TGTGCCAGCAGCCCCGTTAGTTATAGCAATCAGCCCCAGCATTTT. The encoded protein is CASSPVSYSNQPQHF.

This clonotype has ten or more counts. The V gene is TRBV29-1, the J gene TRBJ1-2; perhaps TRBD1 as D (5 bases). Germline values: CDR1 SQVTM, CDR2 ANQGSEA. Trimming pared 0 bases from V and 8 bases from J, leaving 10 bases between. The CDR3 has 12 amino acids. CDR3 DNA sequence: TGCAGCGTTGAAGATTTCGGGGGGGGCTACACCTTC. Amino acid sequence: CSVEDFGGGYTF.

Notes on this clonotype: One junction end disagrees with the germline gene, perhaps due to a read error. The chain joins TRBV5-1 to TRBJ2-5, with TRBD1 identical over 7 bases. Germline CDR1 and CDR2: SGHRS and YFSETQ. The CDR3 has 17 amino acids. CDR3 residues: CASSLEVGGLRGETQHF. The CDR3 DNA reads TGCGCCAGCAGCTTGGAAGTAGGGGGCTTGCGAGGAGAGACCCAGCACTTC.

This clonotype showed up just a few times. This rearrangement joins TRBV20-1 to TRBJ2-7; the D gene is possibly TRBD2 (6 bases). The germline gives CDR1 DFQATT, CDR2 SNEGSKA (reference sequence). Trimming cost V 6 bases and J 3 bases, with 15 bases left between them. CDR3 length: 13 residues. The CDR3: CSAPGTSLYEQYF. CDR3 coding DNA: TGCAGTGCACCCGGGACTTCGCTCTACGAGCAGTACTTC.

In this sample, this clonotype turned up many times. The chain couples TRBV3-1 to TRBJ2-3; TRBD2 agrees at 8 bases. The CDR3 length is 19 residues. Germline V gene lookup returns CDR1 LGHDT and CDR2 YNNKEL (reference sequence). With 0 bases clipped from V and 0 bases from J, the junction kept 11 bases outside the gene matches. The CDR3 region has the DNA TGTGCCAGCAGCCAAGAGGGGTTAGCGGGGCGACCTAGCACAGATACGCAGTATTTT. Translated, it gives CASSQEGLAGRPSTDTQYF.

This clonotype was counted ten times or more. The chain joins TRBV5-1 to TRBJ2-5; D is perhaps TRBD1 (5 bases). The germline CDR1 and CDR2 sequences are SGHRS and YFSETQ. The ends were cut back, 1 base at V and 2 bases at J, with 12 bases in the middle. The CDR3 sequence is 15 residues long. This CDR3 reads CASSLSGQGQETQYF. In DNA, the CDR3 is TGCGCCAGCAGCTTGTCTGGCCAGGGACAAGAGACCCAGTACTTC.

The CDR3 sequence: CASSAGGLYNEQFF. CDR3 in DNA: TGCGCCAGCAGTGCGGGAGGCCTGTACAATGAGCAGTTCTTC. The genes are TRBV5-1 and TRBJ2-1; 8 bases agree with TRBD2. This CDR3 contains 14 residues. V lost 5 bases and J lost 4; bases outside the gene matches: 5. Germline values: CDR1 SGHRS, CDR2 YFSETQ.

This clonotype was recorded many times. V gene TRBV27 combines with J gene TRBJ2-5; the match to TRBD1 covers 8 bases. Trimming at V came to 3 bases and at J to 6 bases, leaving 9 bases not matched to a gene. The CDR3 loop spans 15 amino acids. Germline CDR1 MNHEY, CDR2 SMNVEV (reference sequence). The CDR3 protein is CASSLAGGQDKTQYF. The CDR3 region has the DNA TGTGCCAGCAGTTTGGCAGGGGGCCAGGATAAGACCCAGTACTTC.

V and J are TRBV5-1 and TRBJ2-2, with D possibly TRBD2 on 5 matching bases. Germline CDR1 and CDR2: SGHRS and YFSETQ. The CDR3 has 12 residues. Trimming removed 4 bases at V and 10 bases at J, with 11 bases between. In nucleotides, the CDR3 is TGCGCCAGCAGCCAGCAGAGGGAGGAGCTGTTTTTT. Translating gives CASSQQREELFF. Variable domain in full (rest from reference TRBV5-1 and TRBJ2-2): KAGVTQTPRYLIKTRGQQVTLSCSPISGHRSVSWYQQTPGQGLQFLFEYFSETQRNKGNFPGRFSGRQFSNSRSEMNVSTLELGDSALYLCASSQQREELFFGEGSRLTVL.

Many counts were recorded for this clonotype. The gene calls are TRBV10-3 and TRBJ2-3; the D gene is possibly TRBD2 (5 bases). The germline V and J ends were trimmed by 10 bases and 0 bases, with 14 bases remaining between them. CDR3 length: 14 amino acids. The germline gives CDR1 ENHRY, CDR2 SYGVKD. The CDR3 DNA sequence: TGTGCCACCTCGGCGGGCGGGAGCACAGATACGCAGTATTTT. Protein sequence: CATSAGGSTDTQYF.

The chain has TRBV7-2 and TRBJ2-5; D uncertain. V was pared by 1 base and J by 6 bases, with 9 bases between. The CDR3 is 13 residues long. Germline lookup yields CDR1 SGHTA and CDR2 FQGNSA. For the CDR3, the DNA is TGTGCCAGCAGCTTAGAGGCGACGAAGACCCAGTACTTC. Amino acid sequence: CASSLEATKTQYF.

This clonotype was seen at least ten times. The rearrangement links TRBV12-3 or TRBV12-4 to TRBJ1-2, with unresolved D. Trimming shortened V by 5 bases and J by 8 bases, and 12 bases separated the two germline ends. This CDR3 spans 12 amino acids. The DNA for the CDR3 is TGTGCCAGCAGTCTGAGGATAGGAGGCTACACCTTC. Translation gives CASSLRIGGYTF.

This clonotype was detected ten times or more. V and J are TRBV7-2 and TRBJ2-3, with TRBD2 as a possible D gene (5 bases). Germline loops: CDR1 SGHTA, CDR2 FQGNSA. This CDR3 comprises 14 residues. Trimming left V 1 base short and J 5 bases short, with 10 bases between. CDR3 residues: CASSLGTSRDTQYF. CDR3 nucleotides: TGTGCCAGCAGCTTAGGCACTAGTAGAGATACGCAGTATTTT.

This clonotype was found many times. The rearrangement links TRBV20-1 to TRBJ1-2; possibly TRBD1 for D (5 bases). CDR1 is DFQATT, CDR2 SNEGSKA, per germline (reference sequence). CDR3 length: 13 amino acids. Trimming stripped 6 bases from V and 4 bases from J, with 15 bases between. The CDR3: CSAIQQTGYGYTF. The DNA of the CDR3 is TGCAGTGCAATACAGCAAACAGGCTATGGCTACACCTTC.

This clonotype was seen repeatedly, ten times or more. The V gene is TRBV9, the J gene TRBJ2-3; possibly TRBD2 for D (6 bases). V dropped 1 base and J dropped 2 bases, with 11 bases sitting between them. Germline assignment: CDR1 SGDLS and CDR2 YYNGEE. The CDR3 consists of 15 residues. In nucleotides, the CDR3 is TGTGCCAGCAGCGTAAGCCGCGGGATCACAGATACGCAGTATTTT. Translation: CASSVSRGITDTQYF.

This clonotype was seen ten or more times. This chain joins TRBV28 and TRBJ1-3, with TRBD1 as a possible D gene (5 bases). The germline V and J ends were trimmed by 8 bases and 0 bases, with 8 bases remaining between them. The CDR3 sequence is 13 residues long. Germline lookup yields CDR1 MDHEN and CDR2 SYDVKM. This CDR3 is CASGRVSGNTIYF. DNA of the CDR3: TGTGCCAGCGGCAGGGTCTCTGGAAACACCATATATTTT.

The table lists this clonotype with many counts. The CDR3 DNA reads as TGTGCCAGCAGTTTTTCCACGTCCGAGCAGTACTTC. Its translation: CASSFSTSEQYF. The chain uses TRBV12-3 or TRBV12-4 and TRBJ2-7; D is unclear. Trimming took off 3 bases at V and 6 bases at J, with 9 bases between the two ends. There are 12 residues in the CDR3.